Listed here are 6 T cell receptor beta chains from one sample, sequenced in a study of OX40 agonist ivuxolimab in advanced cancers. Profiling relied on immunoSEQ multiplex PCR, and the TCRdb table lists in-frame clones only, not all of them. The sample gives tens of thousands of clones, roughly 80% of which show up once; more than 1.5% is in the top ten. The material was CD4+ or CD8+ T cells sorted from blood, obtained in a trial of the OX40 agonist ivuxolimab. The receptors were gathered from an adult with an advanced solid tumor such as melanoma, head and neck, liver or kidney cancer.

The rearrangement links TRBV5-4 to TRBJ2-5, with 10 bases identical to TRBD2. Trimming removed 3 bases from V and 5 bases from J; junction bases left unmatched: 7. The CDR3 spans 15 residues. Germline loops: CDR1 SGHNT, CDR2 YYREEE (reference sequence). CDR3: CASSSKREGLETQYF. CDR3 DNA: TGTGCCAGCAGCTCTAAGCGGGAGGGCCTGGAGACCCAGTACTTC.

The chain employs TRBV18 and TRBJ2-1, with TRBD1 matching over 10 bases. V lost 0 bases, J lost 7 bases, and 3 bases stayed unmatched. Germline V lookup: CDR1 KGHSH, CDR2 LQKENI. The CDR3 is 15 amino acids. CDR3 in DNA: TGTGCCAGCTCACCACCGGGGACAGGGGTGAATGAGCAGTTCTTC. As protein: CASSPPGTGVNEQFF. Together with reference TRBV18 and TRBJ2-1, the CDR3 gives the full variable domain: NAGVMQNPRHLVRRRGQEARLRCSPMKGHSHVYWYRQLPEEGLKFMVYLQKENIIDESGMPKERFSAEFPKEGPSILRIQQVVRGDSAAYFCASSPPGTGVNEQFFGPGTRLTVL.

This sequence joins TRBV5-6 and TRBJ2-7; tentative D call: TRBD1 (6 bases). Germline CDR1 reads SGHDT; CDR2 reads YYEEEE. This CDR3 region has 14 residues. Trimming took 4 bases from V and 0 from J, leaving 11 bases between them. The CDR3 sequence: CASSIQGRSYEQYF. CDR3 bases: TGTGCCAGCAGCATACAGGGTCGCTCCTACGAGCAGTACTTC.

The chain recombines TRBV5-8 with TRBJ1-6; 7 positions match TRBD1. Germline lookup yields CDR1 SGHTS and CDR2 YDEGEE. The CDR3 consists of 15 residues. Losses at the gene ends were 0 bases for V and 5 bases for J; bases not matched to a gene: 2. The CDR3 nucleotides are TGTGCCAGCAGCTTGGGGACAGGCCATAATTCACCCCTCCACTTT. Translation gives CASSLGTGHNSPLHF. The full variable domain, in which reference TRBV5-8 and TRBJ1-6 provide the parts outside the CDR3, is EAGVTQSPTHLIKTRGQQATLRCSPISGHTSVYWYQQALGLGLQFLLWYDEGEERNRGNFPPRFSGRQFPNYSSELNVNALELEDSALYLCASSLGTGHNSPLHFGNGTRLTVT.

The J gene is TRBJ1-4, the V gene TRBV5-6; no definite D call. V was shortened by 1 base and J by 1 base, with 11 bases between the two germline ends. The CDR3 is 16 residues long. Germline V gives CDR1 SGHDT, CDR2 YYEEEE. The CDR3 DNA follows: TGTGCCAGCAGCTTGACGGGTTATTTAACTAATGAAAAACTGTTTTTT. Its protein product is CASSLTGYLTNEKLFF.

The V gene is TRBV6-6, the J gene TRBJ1-4; D unresolved. This CDR3 has 13 amino acids. The V end was cut by 2 bases, the J end by 6 bases, with 7 bases between. CDR1 MNHNY and CDR2 SVGAGI come from the germline V gene (reference sequence). This CDR3 reads CASSYPGDEKLFF. DNA for the CDR3: TGTGCCAGCAGTTACCCGGGCGATGAAAAACTGTTTTTT.